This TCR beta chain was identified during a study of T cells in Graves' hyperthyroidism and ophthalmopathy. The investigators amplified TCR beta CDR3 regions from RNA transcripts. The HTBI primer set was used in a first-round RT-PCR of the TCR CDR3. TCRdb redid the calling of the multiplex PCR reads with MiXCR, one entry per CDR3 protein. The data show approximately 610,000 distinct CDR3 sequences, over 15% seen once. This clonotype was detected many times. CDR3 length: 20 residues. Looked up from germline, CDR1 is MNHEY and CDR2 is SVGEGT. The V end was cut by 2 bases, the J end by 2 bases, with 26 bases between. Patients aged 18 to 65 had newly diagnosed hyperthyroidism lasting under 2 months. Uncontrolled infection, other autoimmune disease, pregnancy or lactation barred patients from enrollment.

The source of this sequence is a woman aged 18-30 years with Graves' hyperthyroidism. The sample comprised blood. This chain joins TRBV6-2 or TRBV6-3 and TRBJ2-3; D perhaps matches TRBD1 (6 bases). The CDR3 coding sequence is TGTGCCAGCAGTTACCCCCTCAGGGGATTGAAAGGGGGTTACACAGATACGCAGTATTTT. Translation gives CASSYPLRGLKGGYTDTQYF.